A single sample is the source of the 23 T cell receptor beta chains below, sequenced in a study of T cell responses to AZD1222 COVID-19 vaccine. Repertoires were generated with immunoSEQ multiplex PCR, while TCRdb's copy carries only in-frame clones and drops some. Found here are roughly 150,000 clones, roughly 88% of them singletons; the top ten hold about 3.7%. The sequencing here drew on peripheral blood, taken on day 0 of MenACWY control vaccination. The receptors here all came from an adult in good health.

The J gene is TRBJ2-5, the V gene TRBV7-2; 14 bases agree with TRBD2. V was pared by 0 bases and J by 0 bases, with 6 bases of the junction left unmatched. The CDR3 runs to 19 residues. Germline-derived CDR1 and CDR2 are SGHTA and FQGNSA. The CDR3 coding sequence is TGTGCCAGCAGCTTAGCCGGACTAGCGGGGGGCTTGCACCAAGAGACCCAGTACTTC. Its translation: CASSLAGLAGGLHQETQYF.

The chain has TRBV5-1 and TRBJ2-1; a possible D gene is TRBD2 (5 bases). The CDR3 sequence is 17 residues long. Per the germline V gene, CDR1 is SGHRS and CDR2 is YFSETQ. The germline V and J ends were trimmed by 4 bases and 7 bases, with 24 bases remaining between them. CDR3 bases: TGCGCCAGCAGCCCTTCGAGGGCCCTCCTGAGAGGGAATGAGCAGTTCTTC. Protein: CASSPSRALLRGNEQFF.

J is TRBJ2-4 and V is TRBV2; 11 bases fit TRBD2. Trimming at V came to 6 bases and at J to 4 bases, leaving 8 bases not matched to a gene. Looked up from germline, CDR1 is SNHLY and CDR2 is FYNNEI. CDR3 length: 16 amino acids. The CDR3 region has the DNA TGTGCCAGCAGACTTGTACTAGCGGGAGATAAAAACATTCAGTACTTC. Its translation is CASRLVLAGDKNIQYF.

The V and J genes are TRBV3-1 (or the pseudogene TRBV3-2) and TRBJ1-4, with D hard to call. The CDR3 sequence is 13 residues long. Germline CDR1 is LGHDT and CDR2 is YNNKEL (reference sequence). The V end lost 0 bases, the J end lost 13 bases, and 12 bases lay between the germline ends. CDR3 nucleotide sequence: TGTGCCAGCAGCCAAGAATTTAGGGTAGGACTGTTTTTT. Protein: CASSQEFRVGLFF.

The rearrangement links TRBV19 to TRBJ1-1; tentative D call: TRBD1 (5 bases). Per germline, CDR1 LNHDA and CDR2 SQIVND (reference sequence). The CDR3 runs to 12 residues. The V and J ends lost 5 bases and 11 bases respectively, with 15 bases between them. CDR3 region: CASSLGLGGAFF. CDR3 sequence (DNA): TGTGCCAGTAGTTTGGGTTTGGGGGGGGCTTTCTTT.

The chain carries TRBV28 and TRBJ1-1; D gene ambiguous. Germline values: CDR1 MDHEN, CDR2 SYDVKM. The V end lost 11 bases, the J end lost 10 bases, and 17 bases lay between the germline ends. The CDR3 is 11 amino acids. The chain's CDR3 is CASHSVGGAFF. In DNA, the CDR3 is TGTGCCTCCCACTCTGTGGGAGGAGCTTTCTTT.

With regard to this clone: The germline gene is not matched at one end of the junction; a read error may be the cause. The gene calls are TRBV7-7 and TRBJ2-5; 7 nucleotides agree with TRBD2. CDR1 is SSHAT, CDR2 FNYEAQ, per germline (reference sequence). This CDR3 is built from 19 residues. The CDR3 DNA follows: TGTGCTAGCAGCCTACGTACCCCGGGACTACGTGATTCAAAAGAGACCCAGTACTTC. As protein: CASSLRTPGLRDSKETQYF.

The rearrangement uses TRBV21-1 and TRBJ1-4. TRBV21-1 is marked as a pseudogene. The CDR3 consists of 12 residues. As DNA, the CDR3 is TGTGCCAGCACCCGCCGGGGAGGTAAACTGTTTTTT. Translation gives CASTRRGGKLFF.

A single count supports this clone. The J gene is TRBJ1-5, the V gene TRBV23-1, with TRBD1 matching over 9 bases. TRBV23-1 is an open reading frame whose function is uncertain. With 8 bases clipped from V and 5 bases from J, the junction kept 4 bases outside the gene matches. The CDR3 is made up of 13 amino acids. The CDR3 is CASLTGGHQPQHF. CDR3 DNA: TGCGCCAGCTTGACAGGGGGGCATCAGCCCCAGCATTTT.

CDR3 bases: TGTGCCAGCAGGGACAGCATGAACACTGAAGCTTTCTTT. Its protein product is CASRDSMNTEAFF. J is TRBJ1-1 and V is TRBV28; perhaps TRBD1 as D (6 bases). The CDR3 has 13 amino acids. V shed 6 bases and J shed 0 bases, with 8 bases lying between them. Germline CDR1 is MDHEN and CDR2 is SYDVKM.

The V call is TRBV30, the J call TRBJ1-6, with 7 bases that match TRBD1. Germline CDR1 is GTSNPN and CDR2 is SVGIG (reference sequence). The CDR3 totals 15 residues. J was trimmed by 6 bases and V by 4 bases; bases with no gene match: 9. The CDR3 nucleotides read TGTGCCTGGAACCGTGGTAACAGGGGTAATTCACCCCTCCACTTT. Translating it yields CAWNRGNRGNSPLHF.

The CDR3 region has the DNA TGTGCCAGCAGCCCCGGACAGGGTTTCAGCACCGGGGAGCTGTTTTTT. It translates to CASSPGQGFSTGELFF. The rearrangement joins TRBV11-3 to TRBJ2-2, with 8 bases identical to TRBD1. Germline V gene data show CDR1 as SGHNT and CDR2 as YENEEA. CDR3 size: 16 residues. Trimming removed 5 bases from V and 4 bases from J; junction bases left unmatched: 9.

DNA of the CDR3: TGTGCCTGGAAACTCGACCCGACGGGTCCTGAAGCTTTCTTT. Translated: CAWKLDPTGPEAFF. The chain carries TRBV30 and TRBJ1-1; D is undetermined. Germline V gives CDR1 GTSNPN, CDR2 SVGIG (reference sequence). CDR3 length equals 14 residues. Trimming took off 4 bases at V and 6 bases at J, with 18 bases between the two ends. Full variable domain (missing parts from reference TRBV30 and TRBJ1-1): SQTIHQWPATLVQPVGSPLSLECTVEGTSNPNLYWYRQAAGRGLQLLFYSVGIGQISSEVPQNLSASRPQDRQFILSSKKLLLSDSGFYLCAWKLDPTGPEAFFGQGTRLTVV.

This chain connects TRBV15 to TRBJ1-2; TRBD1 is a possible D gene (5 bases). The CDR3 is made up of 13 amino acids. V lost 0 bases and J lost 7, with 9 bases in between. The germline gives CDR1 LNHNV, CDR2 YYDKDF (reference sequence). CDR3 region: CATSRDRQGGYTF. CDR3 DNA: TGTGCCACCAGCAGAGATCGGCAGGGTGGCTACACCTTC.

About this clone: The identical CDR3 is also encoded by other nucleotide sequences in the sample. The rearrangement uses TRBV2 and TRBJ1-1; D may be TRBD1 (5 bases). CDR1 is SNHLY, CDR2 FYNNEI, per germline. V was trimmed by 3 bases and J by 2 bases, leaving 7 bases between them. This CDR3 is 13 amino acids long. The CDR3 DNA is TGTGCCAGCAGTGACAGGGTTAACACTGAAGCTTTCTTT. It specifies CASSDRVNTEAFF.

In DNA form, the CDR3 reads TGTGCCAGCAGATACACAGGAAACTATGGCTACACCTTC. This translates into CASRYTGNYGYTF. J is TRBJ1-2 and V is TRBV6-5; possibly TRBD1 for D (5 bases). Per germline, CDR1 MNHEY and CDR2 SVGAGI. This CDR3 contains 13 residues. The V gene lost 6 bases and the J gene lost 2 bases, with 10 bases spanning the gap.

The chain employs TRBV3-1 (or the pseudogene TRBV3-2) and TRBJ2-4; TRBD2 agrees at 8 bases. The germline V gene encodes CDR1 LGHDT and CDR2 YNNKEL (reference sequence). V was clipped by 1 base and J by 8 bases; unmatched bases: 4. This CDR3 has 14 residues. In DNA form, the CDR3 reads TGTGCCAGCAGCCAAGGCGGGAGGATTGACATTCAGTACTTC. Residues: CASSQGGRIDIQYF.

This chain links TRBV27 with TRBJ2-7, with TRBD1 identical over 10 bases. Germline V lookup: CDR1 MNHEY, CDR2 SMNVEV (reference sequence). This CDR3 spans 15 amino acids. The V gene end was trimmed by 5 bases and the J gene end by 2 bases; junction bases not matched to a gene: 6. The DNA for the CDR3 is TGTGCCAGCAGTGCAGGGACAGGGGTGGCCTACGAGCAGTACTTC. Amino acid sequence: CASSAGTGVAYEQYF.

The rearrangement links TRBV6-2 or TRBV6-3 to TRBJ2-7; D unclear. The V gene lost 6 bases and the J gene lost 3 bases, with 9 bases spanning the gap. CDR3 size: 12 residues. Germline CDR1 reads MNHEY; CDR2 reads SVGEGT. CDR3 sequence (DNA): TGTGCCAGCAGCCGGCAAGGCTACGAGCAGTACTTC. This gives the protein CASSRQGYEQYF.

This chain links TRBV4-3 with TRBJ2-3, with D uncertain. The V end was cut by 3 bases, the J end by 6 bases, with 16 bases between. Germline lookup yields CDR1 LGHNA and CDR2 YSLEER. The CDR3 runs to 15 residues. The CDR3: CASSHLLVRSDTQYF. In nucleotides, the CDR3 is TGCGCCAGCAGCCATTTGCTAGTGCGTTCGGATACGCAGTATTTT.

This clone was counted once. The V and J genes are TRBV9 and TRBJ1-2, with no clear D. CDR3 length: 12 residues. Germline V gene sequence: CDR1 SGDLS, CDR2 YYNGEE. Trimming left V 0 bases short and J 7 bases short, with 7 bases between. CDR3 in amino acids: CASSVAEVGYTF. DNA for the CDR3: TGTGCCAGCAGCGTAGCCGAGGTTGGCTACACCTTC.

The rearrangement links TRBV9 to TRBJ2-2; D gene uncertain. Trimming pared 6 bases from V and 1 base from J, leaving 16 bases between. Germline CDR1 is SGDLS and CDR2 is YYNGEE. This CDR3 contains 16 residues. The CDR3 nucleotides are TGTGCCAGCACCCCACACCCGCACGTGAACACCGGGGAGCTGTTTTTT. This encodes CASTPHPHVNTGELFF. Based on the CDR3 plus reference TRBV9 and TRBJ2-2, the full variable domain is DSGVTQTPKHLITATGQRVTLRCSPRSGDLSVYWYQQSLDQGLQFLIQYYNGEERAKGNILERFSAQQFPDLHSELNLSSLELGDSALYFCASTPHPHVNTGELFFGEGSRLTVL.

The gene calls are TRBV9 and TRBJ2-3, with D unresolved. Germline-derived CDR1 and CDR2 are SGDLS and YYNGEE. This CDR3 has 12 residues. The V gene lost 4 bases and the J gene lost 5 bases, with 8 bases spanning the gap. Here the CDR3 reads CASSPRQDTQYF. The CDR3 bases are TGTGCCAGCAGCCCCCGCCAAGATACGCAGTATTTT.